Listed below are T cell receptor beta chains from one sample, sequenced in a study of CD8+ T cells in alopecia areata. Using immunoSEQ multiplex PCR, the repertoire was profiled, and TCRdb retains in-frame clones only, with some absent. The table records 180,000 or so clones, just over 65% of them present only once. Here the sequenced sample was CD8+ T cells sorted from blood, taken at week 0. The receptors stem from a human donor with alopecia areata. The CDR3 runs from the conserved cysteine through the conserved F or W. D genes are given only for firm matches. Expanded clones are given a class, and other clones once, few, many or no size at all.

d_call: TRBD1
cdr3_length: 17
j_call: TRBJ2-5
clone_size: -
v_call: TRBV29-1
cdr3_aa: CSVDHVQGALGQETQYF
cdr3_nt: TGCAGCGTAGACCATGTACAGGGGGCGTTAGGCCAAGAGACCCAGTACTTC

d_call: -
cdr3_length: 16
j_call: TRBJ2-7
clone_size: -
v_call: TRBV7-9
cdr3_aa: CASSLSQATPSYEQYF
cdr3_nt: TGTGCCAGCAGCTTAAGCCAGGCCACCCCTTCCTACGAGCAGTACTTC

d_call: -
cdr3_length: 16
j_call: TRBJ2-7
clone_size: once
v_call: TRBV4-1
cdr3_aa: CASSQGQGVGSYEQYF
cdr3_nt: TGCGCCAGCAGCCAAGGCCAGGGAGTCGGCTCCTACGAGCAGTACTTC

d_call: -
cdr3_length: 11
j_call: TRBJ2-1
clone_size: -
v_call: TRBV5-1
cdr3_aa: CASSLGYEQFF
cdr3_nt: TGCGCCAGCAGCTTGGGTTATGAGCAGTTCTTC

d_call: -
cdr3_length: 13
j_call: TRBJ2-5
clone_size: once
v_call: TRBV30
cdr3_aa: CAWSDGQQETQYF
cdr3_nt: TGTGCCTGGAGTGACGGACAGCAAGAGACCCAGTACTTC

d_call: -
cdr3_length: 13
j_call: TRBJ2-5
clone_size: -
v_call: TRBV2
cdr3_aa: CASSSASAGTQYF
cdr3_nt: TGTGCCAGCAGTAGTGCGTCGGCGGGCACCCAGTACTTC

d_call: -
cdr3_length: 13
j_call: TRBJ2-7
clone_size: -
v_call: TRBV4-1
cdr3_aa: CASSQIQGYEQYF
cdr3_nt: TGCGCCAGCAGCCAAATCCAGGGATACGAGCAGTACTTC

d_call: -
cdr3_length: 19
j_call: TRBJ1-5
clone_size: -
v_call: TRBV4-2
cdr3_aa: CASSQDLKLWSTGNQPQHF
cdr3_nt: TGTGCCAGCAGCCAAGATCTTAAGCTATGGTCCACGGGAAATCAGCCCCAGCATTTT

d_call: -
cdr3_length: 14
j_call: TRBJ2-2
clone_size: -
v_call: TRBV15
cdr3_aa: CATSNLADTGELFF
cdr3_nt: TGTGCCACCAGCAACCTAGCTGACACCGGGGAGCTGTTTTTT

d_call: TRBD1
cdr3_length: 15
j_call: TRBJ1-5
clone_size: -
v_call: TRBV19
cdr3_aa: CASSIYRGGNQPQHF
cdr3_nt: TGTGCCAGTAGTATATACAGGGGAGGCAATCAGCCCCAGCATTTT

d_call: TRBD1
cdr3_length: 15
j_call: TRBJ2-7
clone_size: -
v_call: TRBV29-1
cdr3_aa: CSVEEEGQEKYEQYF
cdr3_nt: TGCAGCGTTGAAGAAGAGGGACAGGAGAAATACGAGCAGTACTTC

d_call: -
cdr3_length: 15
j_call: TRBJ2-3
clone_size: -
v_call: TRBV11-2
cdr3_aa: CASSSATTGPDTQYF
cdr3_nt: TGTGCCAGCAGCTCCGCTACGACAGGACCAGATACGCAGTATTTT

d_call: -
cdr3_length: 13
j_call: TRBJ2-7
clone_size: -
v_call: TRBV27
cdr3_aa: CASSLSNFYEQYF
cdr3_nt: TGTGCCAGCAGTTTATCTAACTTCTACGAGCAGTACTTC

d_call: -
cdr3_length: 12
j_call: TRBJ2-7
clone_size: -
v_call: TRBV5-6
cdr3_aa: CASSSTGGSKYF
cdr3_nt: TGTGCCAGCAGCTCAACAGGTGGAAGCAAGTACTTC

d_call: TRBD2
cdr3_length: 17
j_call: TRBJ2-1
clone_size: -
v_call: TRBV13
cdr3_aa: CASTPPTSGGWSHEQFF
cdr3_nt: TGTGCCAGCACCCCACCTACTAGCGGGGGGTGGAGCCATGAGCAGTTCTTC

d_call: TRBD2
cdr3_length: 15
j_call: TRBJ2-3
clone_size: -
v_call: TRBV15
cdr3_aa: CASGLAGPSTDTQYF
cdr3_nt: TGTGCCAGCGGACTAGCGGGGCCTTCCACAGATACGCAGTATTTT

d_call: -
cdr3_length: 14
j_call: TRBJ1-1
clone_size: -
v_call: TRBV19
cdr3_aa: CASSPGSLNTEAFF
cdr3_nt: TGTGCCAGTAGCCCAGGGTCCCTTAACACTGAAGCTTTCTTT

d_call: -
cdr3_length: 13
j_call: TRBJ2-7
clone_size: -
v_call: TRBV6-5
cdr3_aa: CASSSYGSYEQYF
cdr3_nt: TGTGCCAGCAGTTCCTACGGCTCCTACGAGCAGTACTTC